The clone carrying this TCR beta chain was counted ten times or more. Template material for amplifying TCR beta CDR3 regions consisted of RNA transcripts. The study used the HTBI primer set for a first-round RT-PCR of the TCR CDR3. A single record per CDR3 protein comes from TCRdb applying MiXCR to the multiplex PCR reads. Counted here are some 50,000 distinct CDR3 sequences, around half occurring once; the ten biggest clones make up about 9.8%. The V gene's germline CDR1 is SGHKS and CDR2 YYEKEE (reference sequence). Trimming took off 6 bases at V and 2 bases at J, with 22 bases between the two ends. CDR3 length: 17 amino acids. The data derive from a study of T cells in Graves' hyperthyroidism and ophthalmopathy.

The sequenced sample consisted of blood. The rearrangement uses TRBV5-5 and TRBJ2-3; the D gene could be TRBD1 or TRBD2 (6 bases each). This TCR was recovered from a woman aged 50 to 60 with Graves' ophthalmopathy. This CDR3 is CASTRVSGGGFTDTQYF. As DNA, the CDR3 is TGTGCCAGCACACGTGTCAGCGGAGGGGGATTCACAGATACGCAGTATTTT.